The clone carrying this T cell receptor beta chain was detected only once. The data originate from a study of blood T cell repertoires in COVID-19. The wider study: The analysed material was cDNA or gDNA that came from T cells, B-cell-depleted T cells, or PBMCs.

V lost 6 bases to trimming and J lost 0 bases, with 20 bases between them. Germline CDR1 reads SGHRS; CDR2 reads YFSETQ. This CDR3 spans 17 amino acids. Participants were aged about 18 to 89 years from about two dozen US areas. Allocation to cohorts depended on clinical history reported by the participants. Authors' processing steps: Reference gene primer amplification in the assay estimated nucleated cell counts. Assay: immunoSEQ multiplex PCR; the TCRdb copy retains only in-frame clones and omits some. V and J calls and clone size are copied from that table; D and trimming were computed from the DNA. The repertoire consists of 180,000 or so clones, with approximately 89% occurring once and the leading ten covering 6.2%.

The sequence was collected from a man aged 40-49 years who had recovered from COVID-19. This rearrangement joins TRBV5-1 to TRBJ2-3; possible D gene TRBD2, 6 bases. The sequenced sample was PBMCs or T cells enriched from blood (not recorded which). CDR3 sequence: CASTSGLLAPSTDTQYF. CDR3 DNA: TGCGCCAGCACATCCGGGTTACTAGCCCCTAGCACAGATACGCAGTATTTT.